The 22 T cell receptor beta chains in this list originate from one sample, sequenced in a study of monozygotic twins with inflammatory bowel disease. TCRdb re-called the 5' RACE reads, yielding one record per CDR3 amino acid sequence without DNA. Recorded for this sample: about 420,000 distinct CDR3 sequences. The sequenced sample consisted of blood. The receptors were sampled from a human donor with ulcerative colitis or Crohn's disease, or a healthy co-twin of an affected twin (not recorded which).

The CDR3 here is CASSKALYSGGTSGGARETQYF. The chain employs TRBV4-2 and TRBJ2-5; lacking DNA, the TRBD2 call made by TCRdb goes unchecked. The CDR3 length is 22 residues. The germline V gene has CDR1 LGHNA and CDR2 YNFKEQ.

The chain combines TRBV7-6 with TRBJ2-1; TCRdb lists TRBD1, though no DNA is available to test this call. The germline V gene encodes CDR1 SGHVS and CDR2 FNYEAQ. This CDR3 contains 12 residues. Here the CDR3 reads CASSIQQGEQFF.

This chain links TRBV29-1 with TRBJ2-3; TCRdb outputs TRBD1, but without DNA this stays unchecked. Germline CDR1 SQVTM, CDR2 ANQGSEA. The length of the CDR3 is 14 residues. CDR3: CSVEPRGRGDTQYF.

This rearrangement joins TRBV20-1 to TRBJ1-5; no DNA is available, so the TRBD1 call from TCRdb remains unchecked. Germline CDR1 and CDR2: DFQATT and SNEGSKA (reference sequence). This CDR3 spans 16 amino acids. This CDR3 is CSARSPQGRSNQPQHF.

This clonotype is medium-sized by frequency. V gene TRBV5-1 combines with J gene TRBJ2-7; TCRdb's assignment of TRBD2 cannot be checked, as there is no DNA. Germline lookup yields CDR1 SGHRS and CDR2 YFSETQ. This CDR3 is built from 17 residues. CDR3 sequence reads: CASSPGTSGGVSYEQYF.

The chain recombines TRBV24-1 with TRBJ1-1; TCRdb's D gene call, TRBD1, goes unchecked for lack of DNA. Germline lookup yields CDR1 KGHDR and CDR2 SFDVKD. The CDR3 length is 13 residues. CDR3 amino acids: CATSDARTGEAFF.

This sequence joins TRBV2 and TRBJ2-1; TCRdb picks TRBD2, but there is no DNA to check that call. This CDR3 spans 14 amino acids. Looked up from germline, CDR1 is SNHLY and CDR2 is FYNNEI. The CDR3 sequence: CASSERLDYFEQFF.

V gene TRBV5-4 combines with J gene TRBJ2-3; TCRdb selects TRBD2, and the lack of DNA leaves this call unchecked. This CDR3 has 16 residues. Germline CDR1 SGHNT, CDR2 YYREEE (reference sequence). The CDR3 sequence: CASTEGRGAATDTQYF. The full variable domain, in which reference TRBV5-4 and TRBJ2-3 provide the parts outside the CDR3, is ETGVTQSPTHLIKTRGQQVTLRCSSQSGHNTVSWYQQALGQGPQFIFQYYREEENGRGNFPPRFSGLQFPNYSSELNVNALELDDSALYLCASTEGRGAATDTQYFGPGTRLTVL.

The V gene is TRBV25-1, the J gene TRBJ1-3; with no DNA, the TCRdb D assignment of TRBD1 cannot be verified. This CDR3 is built from 15 residues. Germline CDR1 is MGHDK and CDR2 is SYGVNS. Here the CDR3 reads CASSLQGRSGNTIYF.

The chain is built from TRBV5-1 and TRBJ2-2; TCRdb picks TRBD1, but there is no DNA to check that call. CDR1 is SGHRS and CDR2 is YFSETQ in the germline V gene. This CDR3 has 15 residues. The CDR3 protein is CASSFQQGYTGELFF.

CDR3 loop: CASSAGLRETQYF. The rearrangement links TRBV7-2 to TRBJ2-5; TCRdb reports TRBD2, a call that lacks DNA to check it against. CDR1 SGHTA and CDR2 FQGNSA come from the germline V gene. The CDR3 contains 13 residues.

The V gene is TRBV20-1, the J gene TRBJ2-7; TCRdb lists TRBD1, though no DNA is available to test this call. The germline CDR1 and CDR2 sequences are DFQATT and SNEGSKA (reference sequence). CDR3 size: 14 residues. CDR3 sequence: CSGSGDNPSYEQYF.

This chain links TRBV11-2 with TRBJ2-1; no DNA is available, so the TRBD1 call from TCRdb remains unchecked. Germline loops: CDR1 SGHAT, CDR2 FQNNGV. CDR3 length: 18 amino acids. This CDR3 reads CASSPGEGADSSYNEQFF.

This CDR3 reads CASSKLGLAGASTDTQYF. The rearrangement uses TRBV11-2 and TRBJ2-3; the TRBD2 assignment by TCRdb is unverifiable without DNA. The CDR3 extends over 18 amino acids. Germline CDR1 SGHAT, CDR2 FQNNGV.

The V and J genes are TRBV7-9 and TRBJ1-2; there is no DNA to check the TCRdb D call of TRBD1. This CDR3 is 14 amino acids long. Germline values: CDR1 SEHNR, CDR2 FQNEAQ (reference sequence). This chain's CDR3 is CASSFLSGDYGYTF.

This rearrangement joins TRBV6-1 to TRBJ1-2; TCRdb names TRBD1, which stays unverified in the absence of DNA. Germline V gene lookup returns CDR1 MNHNS and CDR2 SASEGT. The CDR3 contains 13 residues. The CDR3 loop reads CASSEAWGSGYTF.

The chain couples TRBV7-2 to TRBJ2-1; TCRdb names TRBD1, which stays unverified in the absence of DNA. From germline, CDR1 is SGHTA and CDR2 FQGNSA. This CDR3 comprises 15 residues. The CDR3 spells CASTSGDFSYNEQFF.

The chain is built from TRBV10-2 and TRBJ1-5. Germline V gene data show CDR1 as WSHSY and CDR2 as SAAADI. The CDR3 runs 13 residues. CDR3 sequence reads: CASRDGSNQPQHF.

V gene TRBV2 combines with J gene TRBJ1-1; lacking DNA, the TRBD1 call made by TCRdb goes unchecked. Germline V gene data show CDR1 as SNHLY and CDR2 as FYNNEI. CDR3 length: 18 amino acids. The CDR3 sequence: CASSGDIRGQVAVTEAFF.

The rearrangement uses TRBV15 and TRBJ1-2. CDR1 is LNHNV and CDR2 is YYDKDF in the germline V gene (reference sequence). The CDR3 has 15 amino acids. CDR3 in amino acids: CATSREDTSNYGYTF.

The CDR3 spells CAWRTRGLSYEQYF. The chain carries TRBV30 and TRBJ2-7; lacking DNA, the TRBD2 call made by TCRdb goes unchecked. The CDR3 has 14 residues. Looked up from germline, CDR1 is GTSNPN and CDR2 is SVGIG (reference sequence).

The rearrangement links TRBV30 to TRBJ1-1; TCRdb reports TRBD1, a call that lacks DNA to check it against. The germline gives CDR1 GTSNPN, CDR2 SVGIG (reference sequence). The CDR3 sequence is 18 residues long. This chain's CDR3 is CAWTGSGVVFPTNTEAFF.